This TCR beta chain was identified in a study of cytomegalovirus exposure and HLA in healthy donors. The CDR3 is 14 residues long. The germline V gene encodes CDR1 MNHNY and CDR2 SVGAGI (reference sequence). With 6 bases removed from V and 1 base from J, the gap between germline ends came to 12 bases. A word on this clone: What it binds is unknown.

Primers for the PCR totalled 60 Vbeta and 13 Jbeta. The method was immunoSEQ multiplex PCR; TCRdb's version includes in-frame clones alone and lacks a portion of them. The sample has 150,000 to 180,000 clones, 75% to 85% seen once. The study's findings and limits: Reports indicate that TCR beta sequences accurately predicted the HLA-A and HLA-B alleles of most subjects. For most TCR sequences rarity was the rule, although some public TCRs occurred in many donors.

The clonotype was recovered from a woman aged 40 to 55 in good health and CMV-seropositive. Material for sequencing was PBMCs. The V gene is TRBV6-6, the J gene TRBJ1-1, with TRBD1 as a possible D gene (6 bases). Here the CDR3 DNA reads TGTGCCAGCAGCAAGGGACAACCGAACACTGAAGCTTTCTTT. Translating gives CASSKGQPNTEAFF.